This T cell receptor (beta chain) appears in the sequencing data of a study of T cell changes during pregnancy in multiple sclerosis. Profiled with immunoSEQ multiplex PCR; TCRdb holds only in-frame clones, not every one. The sample shows about 59,000 clones, about 94% of them seen only once. This CDR3 is 13 amino acids long. V dropped 1 base and J dropped 5 bases, with 6 bases sitting between them. Germline CDR1 SGHAT, CDR2 FQNNGV. This specimen was CD8+ T cells from peripheral blood mononuclear cells, taken after pregnancy. The gene calls are TRBV11-2 and TRBJ1-5; no clear D. The sequence came from a female donor with multiple sclerosis, enrolled in a pregnancy study. As DNA, the CDR3 is TGTGCCAGCAGCTTAGGGGCGCATCAGCCCCAGCATTTT. It encodes CASSLGAHQPQHF.